The present T cell receptor (beta chain) was sequenced within a study of cytotoxic CD8 clonotypes in ibrutinib-treated CLL. Profiling relied on immunoSEQ multiplex PCR, and the TCRdb table lists in-frame clones only, not all of them. The repertoire consists of approximately 150,000 clones, with about 88% occurring once and the leading ten covering 3% to 3.5%. The CDR3 is 14 residues long. Germline V gene data show CDR1 as KGHSH and CDR2 as LQKENI. Trimming removed 3 bases at V and 5 bases at J, with 11 bases between. Specimen: PBMCs, collected at disease progression, from a patient treated with ibrutinib. The TCR originated in a human donor with chronic lymphocytic leukemia. V usage is TRBV18 and J usage is TRBJ1-5; no definite D call. The CDR3 protein is CASSPERHDQPQHF. CDR3 coding DNA: TGTGCCAGCTCACCGGAAAGGCACGATCAGCCCCAGCATTTT. The full variable domain, its missing parts supplied by reference TRBV18 and TRBJ1-5, is NAGVMQNPRHLVRRRGQEARLRCSPMKGHSHVYWYRQLPEEGLKFMVYLQKENIIDESGMPKERFSAEFPKEGPSILRIQQVVRGDSAAYFCASSPERHDQPQHFGDGTRLSIL.